This T cell receptor (beta chain) was sequenced in a study of blood T cell repertoires in COVID-19. Generated by immunoSEQ multiplex PCR, the TCRdb table keeps only in-frame clones and is missing some. This sample has approximately 120,000 clones, with 70% to 75% found just once. Germline-derived CDR1 and CDR2 are SNHLY and FYNNEI. The CDR3 is 16 amino acids. Trimming took 2 bases from V and 3 from J, leaving 11 bases between them. This clonotype was sampled from a man between 60 and 75 years old with acute or convalescent COVID-19. Sequencing was done on a sample of peripheral blood. The V call is TRBV2, the J call TRBJ2-6, with D maybe TRBD1 (6 bases). Here the CDR3 DNA reads TGTGCCAGCAGTGAACAGGGGAGCGGTGGGGCCAACGTCCTGACTTTC. It encodes CASSEQGSGGANVLTF.